These T cell receptor beta chains were read from a single sample in a study of Ad26.COV2.S vaccination and SARS-CoV-2 variants. Assay used: immunoSEQ multiplex PCR; TCRdb lists only in-frame clones, some missing. Seen here are over 400,000 clones, roughly 90% observed once, and the top ten hold around 1.7%. Material: peripheral blood, obtained in a trial of Ad26.COV2.S vaccine versus placebo. All receptors come from a person between 18 and 59 years old who received the Ad26.COV2.S COVID-19 vaccine or a placebo. Each CDR3 is given with its conserved first and last residue. Each record gives: V gene, D gene, clone size, J gene, CDR3 DNA, CDR3 protein. A D gene is named only where the DNA matches it firmly. Size is stated for part of the rows, as once, few or many counts, or as a class when the clone is expanded.

TRBV5-1	TRBD1	.	TRBJ2-1	TGCGCCAGCAGCTTGGCAGGGGGCGTTGGCTCCTACAATGAGCAGTTCTTC	CASSLAGGVGSYNEQFF
TRBV30	.	.	TRBJ1-6	TGTGCCTGGAGGGGGGACACTAATAATTCACCCCTCCACTTT	CAWRGDTNNSPLHF
TRBV4-1	TRBD2	once	TRBJ2-7	TGCGCCAGCAGCCAAGCCCCCTTACTAGCGGGGAGTCCCTACGAGCAGTACTTC	CASSQAPLLAGSPYEQYF
TRBV9	.	.	TRBJ1-1	TGTGCCAGCAGCGTAGAGCGGTACACTGAAGCTTTCTTT	CASSVERYTEAFF
TRBV2	.	.	TRBJ2-1	TGTGCCAGCAGTGAGGGTCGACAGTACAATGAGCAGTTCTTC	CASSEGRQYNEQFF
TRBV2	.	.	TRBJ1-2	TGTGCCAGCAGAACGACAAGGGGAATCTATGGCTACACCTTC	CASRTTRGIYGYTF
TRBV9	.	.	TRBJ2-1	TGTGCCAGCAGCGTTCACGGGGGCGCTTTGGATGAGCAGTTCTTC	CASSVHGGALDEQFF
TRBV18	.	.	TRBJ1-1	TGTGCCAGCCATCAGGGTTCGGGCACTGAAGCTTTCTTT	CASHQGSGTEAFF
TRBV7-9	.	.	TRBJ2-2	TGTGCCAGCAGCCGTCTCACACAGGGCACCGGGGAGCTGTTTTTT	CASSRLTQGTGELFF
TRBV30	TRBD1	few	TRBJ1-5	TGTGCCTGGAGCTCGACAGGGGGCTGGAGCAATCAGCCCCAGCATTTT	CAWSSTGGWSNQPQHF
TRBV27	TRBD2	.	TRBJ2-5	TGTGCCAGCCTGCAAAGGCGCGGGACTAGCGGGGATCTCCAAGAGACCCAGTACTTC	CASLQRRGTSGDLQETQYF
TRBV7-9	.	.	TRBJ2-7	TGTGCCAGCAGCTCCCGGGGCCGCTCCTACGAGCAGTACTTC	CASSSRGRSYEQYF
TRBV3-1/TRBV3-2	.	.	TRBJ1-6	TGTGCCAGCAGCCAAGGGGGGCGATCCTATAATTCACCCCTCCACTTT	CASSQGGRSYNSPLHF
TRBV7-9	.	.	TRBJ1-4	TGTGCCAGCAGCCCAGCCCCGTTTGCAACTAATGAAAAACTGTTTTTT	CASSPAPFATNEKLFF
TRBV9	.	.	TRBJ2-5	TGTGCCAGCAGCGTAGGACTTCACCTCCAAGAGACCCAGTACTTC	CASSVGLHLQETQYF
TRBV7-2	.	.	TRBJ2-2	TGTGCCAGCAGCTTTCGGGTTGCCGGGGAGCTGTTTTTT	CASSFRVAGELFF
TRBV6-5	TRBD2	.	TRBJ2-7	TGTGCCAGCAGAGCGATAGCGGGGGGCCCCTACGAGCAGTACTTC	CASRAIAGGPYEQYF
TRBV5-6	.	.	TRBJ1-6	TGTGCCAGCATGGGGGGGCAGGGATATTCACCCCTCCACTTT	CASMGGQGYSPLHF
TRBV4-3	TRBD1	once	TRBJ2-7	TGCGCCAGCAGCCAAGCCCGTGGACAGGGATCCTACGAGCAGTACTTC	CASSQARGQGSYEQYF
TRBV21-1	.	.	TRBJ2-5	TGTGCCAGCAGCAAAGCGCCCCGGGGCTTAAAGACCCAGTACTTC	CASSKAPRGLKTQYF
TRBV27	TRBD1	.	TRBJ2-7	TGTGCCAGCAGTTCCCAGGGACAGGGCTACGAGCAGTACTTC	CASSSQGQGYEQYF
TRBV7-8	.	.	TRBJ2-7	TGTGCCAGCAGCTTATACGGCAGTACCTACGAGCAGTACTTC	CASSLYGSTYEQYF
TRBV5-4	.	.	TRBJ1-1	TGTGCCAGCAGCTTATTGGGCTGGGGGACCGACGGACCGAACACTGAAGCTTTCTTT	CASSLLGWGTDGPNTEAFF
TRBV5-1	TRBD2	.	TRBJ2-2	TGCGCCAGCAGCTCAACTAGCGGGGGCTCCACCGGGGAGCTGTTTTTT	CASSSTSGGSTGELFF
TRBV30	.	.	TRBJ2-7	TGTGCCTGGAGTGTGTTGACAGTTAAGTACGAGCAGTACTTC	CAWSVLTVKYEQYF
TRBV7-9	.	.	TRBJ1-2	TGTGCCAGCAGCTCAATCTTGGGGGAAGGTGGTGGCTACACCTTC	CASSSILGEGGGYTF
TRBV18	.	.	TRBJ1-2	TGTGCCAGCTCCAGACCAGCCCGGTACACCTTC	CASSRPARYTF
TRBV5-6	.	.	TRBJ1-2	TGTGCCAGCAGCTTTCAGTTAAGCTATGGCTACACCTTC	CASSFQLSYGYTF
TRBV13	TRBD1	.	TRBJ1-4	TGTGCCAGCAGCAAGACAGGGGGTGAAGAAAAACTGTTTTTT	CASSKTGGEEKLFF
TRBV27	.	.	TRBJ1-1	TGTGCCAGCAGGAAGGGGAACACTGAAGCTTTCTTT	CASRKGNTEAFF
TRBV4-3	.	.	TRBJ2-1	TGCGCCAGCAGCCAAGATTGGGCTTTCTACAATGAGCAGTTCTTC	CASSQDWAFYNEQFF
TRBV2	.	.	TRBJ1-2	TGTGCCAGCGGGGGGGTGTTTTATGGCTACACCTTC	CASGGVFYGYTF
TRBV24-1	TRBD2	.	TRBJ2-5	TGTGCCACCAGTGAATATCGAGCGGGGGGCCAAGAGACCCAGTACTTC	CATSEYRAGGQETQYF
TRBV2	TRBD2	.	TRBJ2-5	TGTGCCAGCAGTGAATGGGGTAGCGGGGTGTACCAAGAGACCCAGTACTTC	CASSEWGSGVYQETQYF
TRBV2	.	.	TRBJ1-4	TGTGCCAGCACCCTAGGACAAGATAATGAAAAACTGTTTTTT	CASTLGQDNEKLFF
TRBV6-5	.	.	TRBJ2-3	TGTGCCGCCAGAAGCACAGATACGCAGTATTTT	CAARSTDTQYF
TRBV7-9	.	.	TRBJ1-4	TGTGCCAGCAGCTTAGCTAATACCCGACAGGTCACTGAAAAACTGTTTTTT	CASSLANTRQVTEKLFF
TRBV5-1	.	.	TRBJ2-5	TGCGCCAGCACAGGACCCCATCAAGAGACCCAGTACTTC	CASTGPHQETQYF
TRBV9	TRBD2	.	TRBJ2-5	TGTGCCAGCACGTCCAGCGGGGGGTCGTTTGTAGAGACCCAGTACTTC	CASTSSGGSFVETQYF
TRBV7-2	.	.	TRBJ2-1	TGTGCCAGCAGCTTAGGTGGGGGGACGGGGCCCCTTAATGAGCAGTTCTTC	CASSLGGGTGPLNEQFF
TRBV28	.	.	TRBJ1-1	TGTGCCAGCAGTCCTGGAGGCACTGAAGCTTTCTTT	CASSPGGTEAFF
TRBV4-1	.	.	TRBJ2-2	TGCGCCAGCAGCCAAGAAAGGGGAACGGGGACCGGGGAGCTGTTTTTT	CASSQERGTGTGELFF
TRBV5-6	.	.	TRBJ1-4	TGTGCCAGCAGCTTGGCGGGGGCGCTGAATGAAAAACTGTTTTTT	CASSLAGALNEKLFF
TRBV28	.	.	TRBJ1-1	TGTGCCAGTAAGGACACCTTGAACACTGAAGCTTTCTTT	CASKDTLNTEAFF
TRBV6-5	.	.	TRBJ1-1	TGTGCCAGCAGTCGCGGGTCGTTGGAAGCTTTCTTT	CASSRGSLEAFF
TRBV13	TRBD2	once	TRBJ2-2	TGTGCCAGCAGTCAATTAGCGGGGGAGGCCACCGGGGAGCTGTTTTTT	CASSQLAGEATGELFF
TRBV9	TRBD1	.	TRBJ2-5	TGTGCCAGCAGCGCCGCGACAGGGACACTAAAGACCCAGTACTTC	CASSAATGTLKTQYF
TRBV18	.	.	TRBJ2-3	TGTGCCAGCTCACCGGTGCATAGCACAGATACGCAGTATTTT	CASSPVHSTDTQYF
TRBV2	.	.	TRBJ2-7	TGTGCCAGCAGTGAAGCCTACGAGCAGTACTTC	CASSEAYEQYF
TRBV19	.	.	TRBJ2-1	TGTGCCAGCCTACCGGGACCCCCCAACAATGAGCAGTTCTTC	CASLPGPPNNEQFF
TRBV14	.	.	TRBJ2-3	TGTGCCAGCAGCCAAACCTTTACCGGGACTTCAACAGATACGCAGTATTTT	CASSQTFTGTSTDTQYF
TRBV6-2/TRBV6-3	TRBD1	.	TRBJ1-2	TGTGCCAGCAGTCTCCGACAGGGGGTAGGCTATGGCTACACCTTC	CASSLRQGVGYGYTF
TRBV27	.	few	TRBJ1-2	TGTGCCAGCAGTTTAAGGACAGATAACTATGGCTACACCTTC	CASSLRTDNYGYTF